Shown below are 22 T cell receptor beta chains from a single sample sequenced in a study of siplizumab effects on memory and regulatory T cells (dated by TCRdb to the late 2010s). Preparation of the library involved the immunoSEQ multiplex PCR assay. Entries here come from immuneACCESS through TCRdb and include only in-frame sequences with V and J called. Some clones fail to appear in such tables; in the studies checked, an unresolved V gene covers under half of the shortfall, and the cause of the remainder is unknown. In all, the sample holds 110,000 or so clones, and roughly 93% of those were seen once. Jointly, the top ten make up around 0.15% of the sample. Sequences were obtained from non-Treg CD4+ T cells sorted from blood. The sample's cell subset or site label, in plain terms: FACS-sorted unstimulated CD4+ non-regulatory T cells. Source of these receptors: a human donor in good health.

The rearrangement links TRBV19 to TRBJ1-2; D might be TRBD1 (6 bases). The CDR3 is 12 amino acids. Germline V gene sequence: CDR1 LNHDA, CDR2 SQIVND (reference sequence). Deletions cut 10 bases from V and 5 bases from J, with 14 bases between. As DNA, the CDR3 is TGTGCCATCAGAATACAGGGTTATGGCTACACCTTC. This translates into CAIRIQGYGYTF.

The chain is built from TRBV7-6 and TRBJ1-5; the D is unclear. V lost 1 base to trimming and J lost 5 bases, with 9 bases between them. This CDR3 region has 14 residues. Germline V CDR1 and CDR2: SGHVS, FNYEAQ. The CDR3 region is CASSLGSRDQPQHF. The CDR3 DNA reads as TGTGCCAGCAGCTTAGGGTCCCGGGATCAGCCCCAGCATTTT.

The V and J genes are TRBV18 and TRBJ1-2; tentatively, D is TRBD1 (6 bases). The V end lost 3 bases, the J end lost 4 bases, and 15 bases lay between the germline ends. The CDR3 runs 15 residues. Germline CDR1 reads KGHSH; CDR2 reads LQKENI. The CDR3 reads CASSPTGREGYGYTF. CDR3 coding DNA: TGTGCCAGCTCACCCACAGGGAGAGAGGGCTATGGCTACACCTTC.

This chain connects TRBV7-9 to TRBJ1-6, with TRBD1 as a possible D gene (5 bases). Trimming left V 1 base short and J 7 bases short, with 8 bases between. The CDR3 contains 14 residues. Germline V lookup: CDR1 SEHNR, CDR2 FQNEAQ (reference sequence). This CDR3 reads CASSLEGVNSPLHF. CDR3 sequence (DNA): TGTGCCAGCAGCTTAGAAGGGGTCAATTCACCCCTCCACTTT.

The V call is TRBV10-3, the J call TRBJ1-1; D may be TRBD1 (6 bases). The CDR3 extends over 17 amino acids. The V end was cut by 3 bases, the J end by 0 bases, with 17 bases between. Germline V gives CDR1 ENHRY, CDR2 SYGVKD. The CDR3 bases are TGTGCCATCAGTGACCATCCTCGGACAGTCATGAACACTGAAGCTTTCTTT. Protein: CAISDHPRTVMNTEAFF.

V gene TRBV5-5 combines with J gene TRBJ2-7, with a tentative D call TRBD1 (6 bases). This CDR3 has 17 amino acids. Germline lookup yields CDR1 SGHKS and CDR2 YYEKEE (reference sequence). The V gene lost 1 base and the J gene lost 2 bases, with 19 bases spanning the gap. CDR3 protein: CASSLQYLGGATYEQYF. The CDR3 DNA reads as TGTGCCAGCAGCTTGCAGTATTTAGGGGGTGCGACCTACGAGCAGTACTTC.

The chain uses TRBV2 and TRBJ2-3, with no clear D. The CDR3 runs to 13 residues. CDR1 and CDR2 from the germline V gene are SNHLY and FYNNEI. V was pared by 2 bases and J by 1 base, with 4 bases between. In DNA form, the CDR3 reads TGTGCCAGCAGTGAACTCCGCACAGATACGCAGTATTTT. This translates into CASSELRTDTQYF.

The CDR3 sequence: CASSFLAGGNTGELFF. CDR3 nucleotide sequence: TGTGCCAGCAGCTTTCTAGCGGGGGGGAACACCGGGGAGCTGTTTTTT. The rearrangement joins TRBV5-6 to TRBJ2-2; 11 bases map to TRBD2. This CDR3 has 16 amino acids. The V and J ends lost 2 bases and 1 base, in that order; junction bases with no gene match: 1. The germline CDR1 and CDR2 sequences are SGHDT and YYEEEE.

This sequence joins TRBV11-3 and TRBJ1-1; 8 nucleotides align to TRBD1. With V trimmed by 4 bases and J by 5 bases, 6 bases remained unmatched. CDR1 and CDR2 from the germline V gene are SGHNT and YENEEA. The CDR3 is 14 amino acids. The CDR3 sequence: CASSSGQGGTEAFF. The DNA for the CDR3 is TGTGCCAGCAGCTCTGGACAGGGTGGGACTGAAGCTTTCTTT.

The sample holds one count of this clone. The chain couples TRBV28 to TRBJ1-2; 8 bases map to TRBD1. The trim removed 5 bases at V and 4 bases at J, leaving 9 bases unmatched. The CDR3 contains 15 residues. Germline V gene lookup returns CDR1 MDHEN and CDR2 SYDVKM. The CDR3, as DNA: TGTGCCAGCAGTCCGTACGGACAGGGTTCCTATGGCTACACCTTC. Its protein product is CASSPYGQGSYGYTF.

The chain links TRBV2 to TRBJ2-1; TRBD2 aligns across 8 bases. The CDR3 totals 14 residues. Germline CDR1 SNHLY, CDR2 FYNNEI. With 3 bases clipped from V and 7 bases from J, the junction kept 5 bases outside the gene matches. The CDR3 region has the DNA TGTGCCAGCAGTGATGCGGGGGGATTAAATGAGCAGTTCTTC. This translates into CASSDAGGLNEQFF.

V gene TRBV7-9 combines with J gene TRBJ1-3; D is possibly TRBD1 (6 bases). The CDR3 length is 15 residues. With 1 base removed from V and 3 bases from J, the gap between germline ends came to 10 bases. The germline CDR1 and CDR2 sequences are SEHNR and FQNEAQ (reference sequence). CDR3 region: CASSLGQAGGNTIYF. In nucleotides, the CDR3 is TGTGCCAGCAGCTTAGGACAGGCGGGTGGAAACACCATATATTTT.

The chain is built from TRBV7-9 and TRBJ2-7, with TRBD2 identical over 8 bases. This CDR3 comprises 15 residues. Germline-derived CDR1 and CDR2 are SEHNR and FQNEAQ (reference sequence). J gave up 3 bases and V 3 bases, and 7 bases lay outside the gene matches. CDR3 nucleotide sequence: TGTGCCAGCAGCTTTGTTAGTAGCGGGAACTACGAGCAGTACTTC. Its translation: CASSFVSSGNYEQYF.

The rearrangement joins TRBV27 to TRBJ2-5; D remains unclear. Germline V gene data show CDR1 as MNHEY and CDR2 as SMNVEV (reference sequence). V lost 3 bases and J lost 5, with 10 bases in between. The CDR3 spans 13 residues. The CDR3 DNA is TGTGCCAGCAGTTTTGGGGATTTGGAGACCCAGTACTTC. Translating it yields CASSFGDLETQYF.

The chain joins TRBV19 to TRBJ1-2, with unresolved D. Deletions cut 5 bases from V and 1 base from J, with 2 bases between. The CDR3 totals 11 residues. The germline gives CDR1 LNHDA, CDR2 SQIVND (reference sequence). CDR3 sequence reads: CASSRNYGYTF. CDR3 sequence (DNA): TGTGCCAGTAGTCGTAACTATGGCTACACCTTC. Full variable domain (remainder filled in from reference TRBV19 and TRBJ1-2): DGGITQSPKYLFRKEGQNVTLSCEQNLNHDAMYWYRQDPGQGLRLIYYSQIVNDFQKGDIAEGYSVSREKKESFPLTVTSAQKNPTAFYLCASSRNYGYTFGSGTRLTVV.

DNA for the CDR3: TGTGCCAGCTCACCCCCGGGGCGGCCTGGGCTCGAAGCTTTCTTT. Residues: CASSPPGRPGLEAFF. V gene TRBV18 combines with J gene TRBJ1-1, with D maybe TRBD1 (5 bases). V gave up 3 bases and J gave up 8 bases, with 19 bases separating them. CDR3 length: 15 amino acids. The germline CDR1 and CDR2 sequences are KGHSH and LQKENI. The whole variable domain, filled in from reference TRBV18 and TRBJ1-1, reads NAGVMQNPRHLVRRRGQEARLRCSPMKGHSHVYWYRQLPEEGLKFMVYLQKENIIDESGMPKERFSAEFPKEGPSILRIQQVVRGDSAAYFCASSPPGRPGLEAFFGQGTRLTVV.

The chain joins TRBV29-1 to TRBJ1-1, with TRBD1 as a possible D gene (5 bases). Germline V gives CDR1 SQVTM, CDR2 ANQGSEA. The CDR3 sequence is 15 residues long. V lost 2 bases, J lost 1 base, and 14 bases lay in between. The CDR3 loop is CSVEPSDRPNTEAFF. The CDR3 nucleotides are TGCAGCGTTGAACCTAGCGACAGACCGAACACTGAAGCTTTCTTT.

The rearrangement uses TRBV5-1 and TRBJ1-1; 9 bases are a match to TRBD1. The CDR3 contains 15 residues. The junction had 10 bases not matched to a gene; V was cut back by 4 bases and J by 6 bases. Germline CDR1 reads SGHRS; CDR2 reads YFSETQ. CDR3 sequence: CASSSQQGAVSEAFF. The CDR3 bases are TGCGCCAGCAGCAGTCAACAGGGGGCGGTCTCTGAAGCTTTCTTT.

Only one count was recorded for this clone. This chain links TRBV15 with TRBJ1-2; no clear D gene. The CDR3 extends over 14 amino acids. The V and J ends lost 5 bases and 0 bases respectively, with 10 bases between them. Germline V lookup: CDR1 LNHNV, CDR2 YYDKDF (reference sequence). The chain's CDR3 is CATSATRANYGYTF. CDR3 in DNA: TGTGCCACCAGCGCTACAAGAGCTAACTATGGCTACACCTTC.

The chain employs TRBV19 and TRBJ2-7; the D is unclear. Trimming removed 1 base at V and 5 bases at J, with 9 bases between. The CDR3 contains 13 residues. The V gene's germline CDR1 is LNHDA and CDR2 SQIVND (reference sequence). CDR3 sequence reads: CASSIGPWDEQYF. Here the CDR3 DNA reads TGTGCCAGTAGTATAGGGCCCTGGGACGAGCAGTACTTC.

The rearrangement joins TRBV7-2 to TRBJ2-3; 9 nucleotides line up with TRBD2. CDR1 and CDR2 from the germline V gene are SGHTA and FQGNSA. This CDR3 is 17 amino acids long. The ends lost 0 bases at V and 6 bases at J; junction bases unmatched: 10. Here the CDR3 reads CASSLAFAGGGRDTQYF. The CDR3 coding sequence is TGTGCCAGCAGCTTAGCATTTGCGGGGGGGGGACGTGATACGCAGTATTTT.

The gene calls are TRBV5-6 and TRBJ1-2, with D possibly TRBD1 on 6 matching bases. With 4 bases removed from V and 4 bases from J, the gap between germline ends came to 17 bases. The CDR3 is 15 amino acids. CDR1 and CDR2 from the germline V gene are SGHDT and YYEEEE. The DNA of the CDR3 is TGTGCCAGCAGCCTGTATTCAGGGGTCGGCTATGGCTACACCTTC. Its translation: CASSLYSGVGYGYTF.